The 30 T cell receptor beta chains presented below share a single source sample, sequenced in a study of immune characterization of retroperitoneal liposarcoma. Each CDR3 protein is one row after TCRdb ran MiXCR on the PCR reads. Here the sample spans more than 6,000 distinct CDR3 sequences, about 29% being singletons. The material sequenced was tumor tissue. Every receptor here comes from a female donor with retroperitoneal liposarcoma.

The rearrangement uses TRBV7-6 and TRBJ2-5; no firm D call. Germline CDR1 SGHVS, CDR2 FNYEAQ. V was trimmed by 3 bases and J by 11 bases, leaving 10 bases between them. CDR3 length: 11 residues. The CDR3 coding sequence is TGTGCCAGCAGCTTTTTCTATGAGCAGTACTTC. Translated, it gives CASSFFYEQYF.

The chain is built from TRBV4-1 and TRBJ2-4, with 9 bases lining up with TRBD2. With the DNA end fitting TRBJ2-5 better, the J assignment may be wrong. Germline assignment: CDR1 MGHRA and CDR2 YSYEKL. The CDR3 runs to 17 residues. CDR3 DNA sequence: TGCGCCAGCAGCCAAGATCCGATGGCGGGAGGGGGGGAGACCCAGTACTTC. Translating it yields CASSQDPMAGGGETQYF.

This clonotype showed up just a few times. J is TRBJ2-1 and V is TRBV12-5; D is unresolved. This CDR3 is built from 14 residues. Germline CDR1 and CDR2: LGHNT and FRNRAP. V was trimmed by 5 bases and J by 5 bases, leaving 13 bases between them. The chain's CDR3 is CASGLFLRNNEQFF. DNA of the CDR3: TGTGCTAGTGGTCTCTTTCTGAGGAACAATGAGCAGTTCTTC.

Ten or more counts support this clonotype. This may stem from a read error, because a much larger clone lies one nucleotide away. The rearrangement links TRBV6-1 to TRBJ2-1; TRBD2 matches 11 bases. The J call may be faulty, since TRBJ2-7 better matches the DNA end. CDR1 and CDR2 from the germline V gene are MNHNS and SASEGT. The CDR3 consists of 15 residues. The CDR3 nucleotides read TGTGCCAGCAGTTCGACTAGCGGGACTTACAATGAGCAGTACTTC. Its translation: CASSSTSGTYNEQYF.

V and J are TRBV11-2 and TRBJ2-5; no firm D call. The V and J ends lost 5 bases and 5 bases respectively, with 21 bases between them. The germline CDR1 and CDR2 sequences are SGHAT and FQNNGV. The CDR3 sequence is 16 residues long. The CDR3 nucleotides are TGTGCCAGCAGCCCACGCCCGAGCAACTCGCGGGAGACCCAGTACTTC. Its translation: CASSPRPSNSRETQYF.

V usage is TRBV27 and J usage is TRBJ2-1; 9 positions agree with TRBD1. The DNA end lines up better with TRBJ2-7; the J call may be wrong. CDR1 is MNHEY and CDR2 is SMNVEV in the germline V gene (reference sequence). The CDR3 sequence is 15 residues long. The CDR3 loop is CASSPTGQGYNEQYF. The CDR3 coding sequence is TGTGCCAGCAGCCCGACGGGACAGGGATACAATGAGCAGTACTTC.

This clonotype is medium-sized (0.01 to 0.1%) by share. The chain couples TRBV4-1 to TRBJ2-7, with 12 positions matching TRBD2. V was clipped by 2 bases and J by 6 bases; unmatched bases: 5. The CDR3 has 15 residues. CDR1 MGHRA and CDR2 YSYEKL come from the germline V gene. The DNA of the CDR3 is TGCGCCAGCAGCCAATCACTAGCGGGAGGAAGCGAGCAGTACTTC. It translates to CASSQSLAGGSEQYF.

V is TRBV7-8 and J is TRBJ2-5, with D uncertain. CDR1 is SGHVS and CDR2 is FQNEAQ in the germline V gene. Trimming removed 1 base at V and 11 bases at J, with 29 bases between. The CDR3 consists of 18 residues. CDR3 sequence (DNA): TGTGCCAGCAGCTTAGTGGGTCTAACTCCGACCAAGTCAAATGAGCAGTACTTC. This gives the protein CASSLVGLTPTKSNEQYF.

This clonotype was recorded at least ten times. The V gene is TRBV6-1, the J gene TRBJ2-7, with D unresolved. Trimming took off 2 bases at V and 2 bases at J, with 7 bases between the two ends. The CDR3 sequence is 13 residues long. Germline CDR1 is MNHNS and CDR2 is SASEGT. CDR3 in amino acids: CASSEPPTYEQYF. In nucleotides, the CDR3 is TGTGCCAGCAGTGAACCCCCCACCTACGAGCAGTACTTC.

In its sample, this clonotype was seen a few times. The V and J genes are TRBV6-8 and TRBJ2-1; D possibly corresponds to TRBD2 (6 bases). CDR1 MNHGY and CDR2 SAAAGT come from the germline V gene. The CDR3 is 14 amino acids. V gave up 2 bases and J gave up 10 bases, with 15 bases separating them. CDR3 sequence reads: CASSYDAGFGEQFF. CDR3 coding DNA: TGTGCCAGCAGTTACGACGCGGGGTTCGGGGAGCAGTTCTTC.

The rearrangement links TRBV27 to TRBJ2-2; no clear D. CDR3 size: 16 residues. Trimming removed 4 bases at V and 0 bases at J, with 12 bases between. Looked up from germline, CDR1 is MNHEY and CDR2 is SMNVEV (reference sequence). For the CDR3, the DNA is TGTGCCAGCAGTTCCTCCCGGGCCTCGAACACCGGGGAGCTGTTTTTT. It yields the protein CASSSSRASNTGELFF.

This clonotype was detected a few times. A much more abundant neighbour one base away suggests this may be a read error. The rearrangement uses TRBV4-1 and TRBJ2-4; TRBD2 might be the D (7 bases). This CDR3 is 16 amino acids long. Germline CDR1 MGHRA, CDR2 YSYEKL. V lost 4 bases and J lost 6, with 19 bases in between. The CDR3 is CASSPLLGGGLNIQYF. DNA of the CDR3: TGCGCCAGCAGCCCCCTCCTGGGGGGGGGGCTAAACATTCAGTACTTC.

This clonotype was seen a few times. The rearrangement uses TRBV7-2 and TRBJ2-1, with D hard to call. The germline V gene encodes CDR1 SGHTA and CDR2 FQGNSA. Trimming stripped 5 bases from V and 0 bases from J, with 11 bases between. This CDR3 is built from 15 residues. The CDR3: CASSLSWSSYNEQFF. DNA of the CDR3: TGTGCCAGCAGCCTTAGCTGGAGCTCCTACAATGAGCAGTTCTTC.

This chain joins TRBV12-3 or TRBV12-4 and TRBJ2-1, with 9 positions matching TRBD1. The DNA end favors TRBJ2-7, so the J call may be wrong. The CDR3 loop spans 13 amino acids. The CDR3 sequence is CASSWDREREQYF. CDR3 in DNA: TGTGCCAGCAGTTGGGACAGGGAGAGGGAGCAGTACTTC.

In this sample, this clonotype turned up a few times. V usage is TRBV27 and J usage is TRBJ1-2; a weak D match, TRBD1 (6 bases). Trimming left V 5 bases short and J 6 bases short, with 13 bases between. Germline CDR1 is MNHEY and CDR2 is SMNVEV (reference sequence). The CDR3 covers 13 residues. The chain's CDR3 is CASSPNRENGYTF. In nucleotides, the CDR3 is TGTGCCAGCAGTCCCAACAGGGAGAATGGCTACACCTTC.

The chain links TRBV6-4 to TRBJ2-5; TRBD2 matches 9 bases. The V segment lost 6 bases and the J segment 11 bases; nucleotides outside the gene matches: 13. This CDR3 comprises 14 residues. CDR1 is MRHNA, CDR2 SNTAGT, per germline. As DNA, the CDR3 is TGTGCCAGCAGCGCGGGAGGGGAAAACAATGAGCAGTACTTC. This sequence encodes CASSAGGENNEQYF.

This clonotype was picked up a small number of times. The rearrangement uses TRBV6-1 and TRBJ1-6; D possibly corresponds to TRBD1 (5 bases). The CDR3 is made up of 12 amino acids. The germline gives CDR1 MNHNS, CDR2 SASEGT. The germline V and J ends were trimmed by 8 bases and 8 bases, with 10 bases remaining between them. This CDR3 reads CASGQGDSPLHF. CDR3 nucleotide sequence: TGTGCCAGCGGGCAGGGTGATTCACCCCTCCACTTT.

This rearrangement joins TRBV6-6 to TRBJ1-4; 8 nucleotides agree with TRBD1. After removal of 0 bases from V and 3 bases from J, the junction contained 12 bases not matched to a gene. CDR1 and CDR2 (germline): MNHNY, SVGAGI (reference sequence). The CDR3 is 19 residues long. CDR3 protein: CASSYSYRGIRGANEKLFF. For the CDR3, the DNA is TGTGCCAGCAGTTACTCTTACAGGGGGATCCGGGGGGCTAATGAAAAACTGTTTTTT.

The sample holds a few counts of this clonotype. The chain joins TRBV11-3 to TRBJ2-7; 8 bases map to TRBD1. This CDR3 has 15 amino acids. The J segment lost 4 bases and the V segment lost 1 base, leaving 6 bases of the junction unmatched. CDR1 and CDR2 (germline): SGHNT, YENEEA. The CDR3 DNA follows: TGTGCCAGCAGCTTAGGGGCAGGGGGCCGGTACGAGCAGTACTTC. It translates to CASSLGAGGRYEQYF.

This CDR3 is CASSSTGGGYTF. CDR3 nucleotide sequence: TGTGCCAGCAGTTCTACAGGGGGCGGCTACACCTTC. The V call is TRBV6-5, the J call TRBJ1-2, with 9 bases matching TRBD1. The CDR3 loop spans 12 amino acids. Germline V gene sequence: CDR1 MNHEY, CDR2 SVGAGI. The J segment lost 8 bases and the V segment lost 4 bases, leaving 2 bases of the junction unmatched.

The V gene is TRBV4-3, the J gene TRBJ1-5, with D possibly TRBD1 on 5 matching bases. Germline loops: CDR1 LGHNA, CDR2 YSLEER. CDR3 length equals 16 residues. V lost 1 base and J lost 5, with 15 bases in between. CDR3 sequence (DNA): TGCGCCAGCAGCCAAGGTGGCGGGATGGGGGATCAGCCCCAGCATTTT. It codes for CASSQGGGMGDQPQHF.

This clonotype was observed at least ten times. The rearrangement uses TRBV6-1 and TRBJ2-5, with D maybe TRBD1 (7 bases). Trimming took off 2 bases at V and 5 bases at J, with 24 bases between the two ends. CDR3 length equals 18 residues. The germline CDR1 and CDR2 sequences are MNHNS and SASEGT. CDR3 coding DNA: TGTGCCAGCAGTGAACTAAGGAGGGGGCGCCCAGGGTTTGAGACCCAGTACTTC. It yields the protein CASSELRRGRPGFETQYF.

This clonotype has a count of ten or more. The chain combines TRBV7-9 with TRBJ2-1; no reliable D call. This CDR3 comprises 17 residues. Germline V gene sequence: CDR1 SEHNR, CDR2 FQNEAQ (reference sequence). Trimming stripped 5 bases from V and 0 bases from J, with 17 bases between. In DNA form, the CDR3 reads TGTGCCAGCAGCCCCACCGTCCTGGAAAGCTCCTACAATGAGCAGTTCTTC. Translation gives CASSPTVLESSYNEQFF.

In this sample, this clonotype is medium-sized. The V call is TRBV27, the J call TRBJ2-1; D is unclear. The length of the CDR3 is 16 residues. The V end was cut by 5 bases, the J end by 1 base, with 15 bases between. Germline assignment: CDR1 MNHEY and CDR2 SMNVEV (reference sequence). CDR3 sequence: CASSTGMTDSYNEQFF. The DNA for the CDR3 is TGTGCCAGCAGTACCGGAATGACGGATTCCTACAATGAGCAGTTCTTC.

This clonotype appeared many times. The chain joins TRBV12-3 or TRBV12-4 to TRBJ1-2; TRBD1 agrees at 7 bases. V was clipped by 3 bases and J by 7 bases; unmatched bases: 2. The CDR3 has 12 residues. CDR3 nucleotide sequence: TGTGCCAGCAGTTTTCACAGGGGTGGCTACACCTTC. Amino acids: CASSFHRGGYTF.

The chain carries TRBV7-2 and TRBJ2-5, with TRBD1 identical over 10 bases. Near its end, the DNA agrees better with TRBJ2-1, so the J call may be wrong. CDR1 is SGHTA, CDR2 FQGNSA, per germline. The CDR3 is made up of 14 amino acids. CDR3 sequence: CASSPDRGRHEQFF. The CDR3 DNA follows: TGTGCCAGCAGCCCCGACAGGGGGCGCCACGAGCAGTTCTTC.

The table lists this clonotype with a few counts. V and J are TRBV5-5 and TRBJ2-7; 7 nucleotides line up with TRBD2. Unmatched junction bases numbered 3, after V lost 4 bases and J lost 2 bases. Germline CDR1 SGHKS, CDR2 YYEKEE (reference sequence). The CDR3 loop spans 13 amino acids. The CDR3 sequence: CASSPREAYEQYF. The CDR3 DNA sequence: TGTGCCAGCAGCCCACGGGAGGCCTACGAGCAGTACTTC.

By its share, this clonotype is medium-sized. The chain links TRBV12-3 or TRBV12-4 to TRBJ2-1, with D unresolved. Deletions cut 6 bases from V and 4 bases from J, with 19 bases between. This CDR3 contains 16 residues. CDR3 nucleotides: TGTGCCAGCAGCCCAACTATAGGACGGGTTTACAATGAGCAGTTCTTC. Amino acids: CASSPTIGRVYNEQFF.

The J gene is TRBJ1-5, the V gene TRBV5-6, with D possibly being TRBD1 (5 bases). CDR3 length equals 15 residues. Germline assignment: CDR1 SGHDT and CDR2 YYEEEE. V was shortened by 0 bases and J by 4 bases, with 11 bases between the two germline ends. The CDR3 DNA is TGTGCCAGCAGCTTGGCCGGGACGGAGAATCAGCCCCAGCATTTT. It is translated as CASSLAGTENQPQHF.

Many counts were recorded for this clonotype. This rearrangement joins TRBV5-1 to TRBJ1-1, with D tentatively TRBD1 (5 bases). Trimming took 5 bases from V and 3 from J, leaving 11 bases between them. This CDR3 contains 13 residues. The germline V gene has CDR1 SGHRS and CDR2 YFSETQ. CDR3 sequence reads: CASSKGIDTEAFF. The CDR3 region has the DNA TGCGCCAGCAGTAAGGGGATAGACACTGAAGCTTTCTTT.